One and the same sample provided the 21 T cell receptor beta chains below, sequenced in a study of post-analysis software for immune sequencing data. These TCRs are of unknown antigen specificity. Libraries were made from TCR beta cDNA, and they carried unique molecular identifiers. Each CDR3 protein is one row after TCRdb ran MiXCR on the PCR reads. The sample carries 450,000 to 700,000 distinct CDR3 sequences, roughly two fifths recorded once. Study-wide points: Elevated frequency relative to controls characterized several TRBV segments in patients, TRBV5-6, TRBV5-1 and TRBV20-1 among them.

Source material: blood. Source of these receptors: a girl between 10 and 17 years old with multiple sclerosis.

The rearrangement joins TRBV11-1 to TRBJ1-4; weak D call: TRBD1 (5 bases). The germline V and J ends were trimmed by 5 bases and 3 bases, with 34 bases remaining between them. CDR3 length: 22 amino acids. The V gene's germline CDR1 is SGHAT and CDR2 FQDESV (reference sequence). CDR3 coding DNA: TGTGCCAGCAGCCCCCCTCCCGAAGGCTTATCTTTCCTTTGGGGGGCTAATGAAAAACTGTTTTTT. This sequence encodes CASSPPPEGLSFLWGANEKLFF.

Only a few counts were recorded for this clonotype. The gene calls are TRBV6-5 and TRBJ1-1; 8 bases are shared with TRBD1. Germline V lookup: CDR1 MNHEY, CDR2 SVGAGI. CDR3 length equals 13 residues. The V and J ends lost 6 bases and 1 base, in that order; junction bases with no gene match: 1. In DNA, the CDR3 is TGTGCCAGCAGAGGGACAGGGAACACTGAAGCTTTCTTT. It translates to CASRGTGNTEAFF.

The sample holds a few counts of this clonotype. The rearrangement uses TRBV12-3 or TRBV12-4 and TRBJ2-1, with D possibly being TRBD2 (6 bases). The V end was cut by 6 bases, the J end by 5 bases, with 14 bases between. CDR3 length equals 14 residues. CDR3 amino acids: CASSDLGLHNEQFF. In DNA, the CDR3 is TGTGCCAGCAGCGACTTAGGACTACACAATGAGCAGTTCTTC.

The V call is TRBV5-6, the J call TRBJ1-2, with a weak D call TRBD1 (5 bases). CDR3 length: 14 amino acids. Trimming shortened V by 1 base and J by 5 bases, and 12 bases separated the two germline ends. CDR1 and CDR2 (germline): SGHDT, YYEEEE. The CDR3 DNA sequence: TGTGCCAGCAGCTTGATAAGGGACCGGTATGGCTACACCTTC. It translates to CASSLIRDRYGYTF.

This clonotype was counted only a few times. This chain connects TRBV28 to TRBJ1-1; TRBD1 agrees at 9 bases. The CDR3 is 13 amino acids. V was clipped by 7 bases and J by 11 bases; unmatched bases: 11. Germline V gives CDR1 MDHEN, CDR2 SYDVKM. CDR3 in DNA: TGTGCCAGCATCACACAGGGGGCTGGGGTTGCTTTCTTT. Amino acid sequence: CASITQGAGVAFF.

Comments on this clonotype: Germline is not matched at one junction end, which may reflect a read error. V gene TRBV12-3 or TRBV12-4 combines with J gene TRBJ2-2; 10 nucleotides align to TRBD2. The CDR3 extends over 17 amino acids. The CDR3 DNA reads TGTGCCAGCACCACAGGACTAGCGGTAGCGAACACCGGGGAGCGGTTTTTT. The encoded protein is CASTTGLAVANTGERFF.

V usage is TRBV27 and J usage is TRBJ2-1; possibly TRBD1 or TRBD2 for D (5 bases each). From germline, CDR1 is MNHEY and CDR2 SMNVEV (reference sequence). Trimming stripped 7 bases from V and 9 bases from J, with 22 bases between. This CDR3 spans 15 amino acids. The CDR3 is CASTPEGPRDLEQFF. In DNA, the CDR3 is TGTGCCAGCACCCCCGAGGGTCCCAGGGATCTTGAGCAGTTCTTC.

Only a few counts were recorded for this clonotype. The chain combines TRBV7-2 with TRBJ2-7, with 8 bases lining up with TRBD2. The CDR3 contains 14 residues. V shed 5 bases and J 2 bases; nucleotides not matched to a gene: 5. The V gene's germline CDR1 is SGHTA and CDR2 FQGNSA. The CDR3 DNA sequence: TGTGCCAGCAGCATCGGGGGGGCCCCCTACGAGCAGTACTTC. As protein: CASSIGGAPYEQYF.

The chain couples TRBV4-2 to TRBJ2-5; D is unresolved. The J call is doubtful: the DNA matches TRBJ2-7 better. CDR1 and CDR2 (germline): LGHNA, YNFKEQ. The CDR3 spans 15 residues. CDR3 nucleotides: TGTGCCAGCAGCCAAAGCAACACGAAGGCCTACGAGCAGTACTTC. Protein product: CASSQSNTKAYEQYF.

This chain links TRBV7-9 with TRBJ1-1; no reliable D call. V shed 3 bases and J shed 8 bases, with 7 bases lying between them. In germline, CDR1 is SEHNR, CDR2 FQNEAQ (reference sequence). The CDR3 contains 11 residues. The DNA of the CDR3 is TGTGCCAGCAGCTTGATGGCGGAAGCTTTCTTT. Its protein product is CASSLMAEAFF.

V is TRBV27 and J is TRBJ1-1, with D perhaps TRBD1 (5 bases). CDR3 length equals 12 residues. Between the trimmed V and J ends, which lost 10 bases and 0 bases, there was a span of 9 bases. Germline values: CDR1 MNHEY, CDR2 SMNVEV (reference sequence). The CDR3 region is CATGALNTEAFF. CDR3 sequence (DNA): TGTGCCACCGGGGCTTTGAACACTGAAGCTTTCTTT.

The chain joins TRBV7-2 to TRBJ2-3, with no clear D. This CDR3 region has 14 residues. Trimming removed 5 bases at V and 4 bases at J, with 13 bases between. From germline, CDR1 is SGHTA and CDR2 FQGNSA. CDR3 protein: CASSLDIRPDTQYF. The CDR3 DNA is TGTGCCAGCAGCCTTGACATCCGGCCAGATACGCAGTATTTT.

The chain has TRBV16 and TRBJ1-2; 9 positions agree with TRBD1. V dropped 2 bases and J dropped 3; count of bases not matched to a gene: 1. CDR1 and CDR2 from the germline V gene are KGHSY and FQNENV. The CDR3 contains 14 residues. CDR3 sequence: CASSQTGGDYGYTF. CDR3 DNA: TGTGCCAGCAGCCAAACAGGGGGCGACTATGGCTACACCTTC.

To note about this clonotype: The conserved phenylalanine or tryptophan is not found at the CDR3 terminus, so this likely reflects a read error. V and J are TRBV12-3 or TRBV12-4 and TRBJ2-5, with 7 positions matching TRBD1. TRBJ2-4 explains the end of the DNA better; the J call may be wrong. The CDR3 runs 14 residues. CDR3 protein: CAIRRQGAKNIQYV. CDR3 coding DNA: TGTGCCATCAGACGACAGGGAGCCAAAAACATTCAGTACGTC.

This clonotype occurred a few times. The CDR3 sequence: CASSADFNYGYTF. The CDR3 nucleotides read TGTGCCAGCAGTGCGGACTTCAACTATGGCTACACCTTC. The chain uses TRBV12-3 or TRBV12-4 and TRBJ1-2; D not certain. The length of the CDR3 is 13 residues. Deletions cut 5 bases from V and 2 bases from J, with 9 bases between.

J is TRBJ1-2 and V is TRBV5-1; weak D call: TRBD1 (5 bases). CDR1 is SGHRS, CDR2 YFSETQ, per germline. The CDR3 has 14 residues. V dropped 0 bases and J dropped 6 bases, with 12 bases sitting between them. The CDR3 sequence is CASSLGGREDGYTF. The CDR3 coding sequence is TGCGCCAGCAGCTTGGGCGGCAGGGAAGATGGCTACACCTTC.

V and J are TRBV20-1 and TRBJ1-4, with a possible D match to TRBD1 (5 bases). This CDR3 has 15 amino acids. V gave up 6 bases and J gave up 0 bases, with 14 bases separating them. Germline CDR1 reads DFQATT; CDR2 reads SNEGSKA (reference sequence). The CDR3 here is CSAKDGGATNEKLFF. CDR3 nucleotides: TGCAGTGCCAAGGACGGGGGGGCAACTAATGAAAAACTGTTTTTT.

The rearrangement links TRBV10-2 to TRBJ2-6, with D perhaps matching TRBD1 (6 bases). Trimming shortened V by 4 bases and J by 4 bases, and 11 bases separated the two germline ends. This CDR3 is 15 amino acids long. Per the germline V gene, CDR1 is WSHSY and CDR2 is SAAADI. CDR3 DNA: TGCGCCAGCAGTGTGAGGGGGTGGGGGGCCAACGTCCTGACTTTC. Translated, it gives CASSVRGWGANVLTF.

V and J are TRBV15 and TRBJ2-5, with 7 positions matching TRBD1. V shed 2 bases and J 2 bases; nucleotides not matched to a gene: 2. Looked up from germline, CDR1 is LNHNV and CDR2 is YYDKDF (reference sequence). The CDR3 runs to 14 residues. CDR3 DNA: TGTGCCACCAGCAGATCAGGGGGTCAAGAGACCCAGTACTTC. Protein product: CATSRSGGQETQYF.

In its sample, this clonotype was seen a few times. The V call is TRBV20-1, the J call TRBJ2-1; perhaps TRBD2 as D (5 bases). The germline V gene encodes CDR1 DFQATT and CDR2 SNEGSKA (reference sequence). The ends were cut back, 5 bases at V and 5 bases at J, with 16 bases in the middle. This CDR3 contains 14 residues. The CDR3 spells CSAHSLLRDNEQFF. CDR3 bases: TGCAGTGCTCATAGCTTACTGCGGGACAATGAGCAGTTCTTC.

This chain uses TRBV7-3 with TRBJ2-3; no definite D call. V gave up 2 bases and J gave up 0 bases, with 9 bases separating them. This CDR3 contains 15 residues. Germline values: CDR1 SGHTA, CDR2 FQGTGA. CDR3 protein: CASSLDWQSTDTQYF. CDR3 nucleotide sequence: TGTGCCAGCAGCTTAGATTGGCAAAGCACAGATACGCAGTATTTT.